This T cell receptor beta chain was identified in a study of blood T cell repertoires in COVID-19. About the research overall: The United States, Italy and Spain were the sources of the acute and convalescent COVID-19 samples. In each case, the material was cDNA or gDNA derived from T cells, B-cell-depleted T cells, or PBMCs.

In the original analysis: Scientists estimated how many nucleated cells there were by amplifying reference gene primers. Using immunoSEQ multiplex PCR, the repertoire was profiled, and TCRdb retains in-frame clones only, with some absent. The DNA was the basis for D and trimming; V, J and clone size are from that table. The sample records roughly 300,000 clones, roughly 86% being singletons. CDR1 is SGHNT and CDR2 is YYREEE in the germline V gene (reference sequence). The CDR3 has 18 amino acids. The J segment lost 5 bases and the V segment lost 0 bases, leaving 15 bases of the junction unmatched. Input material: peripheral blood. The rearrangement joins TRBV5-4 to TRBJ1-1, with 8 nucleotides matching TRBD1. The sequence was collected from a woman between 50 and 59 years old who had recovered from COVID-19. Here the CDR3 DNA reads TGTGCCAGCAGCTTGGGACAGGGGCGGGGGTCGGTAGGGACTGAAGCTTTCTTT. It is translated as CASSLGQGRGSVGTEAFF.